The 16 T cell receptor beta chains in this list originate from one sample, sequenced in a study of blood T cells in healthy people across ages (dated by TCRdb to 2014 to 2015). The library came from 5' RACE. These reads were obtained on an Illumina HiSeq 2500. A second roughly 7 to 12 cycle PCR used a sample-barcoded 5' primer and a J-beta primer mix. TCRdb trimmed the raw reads at Q25, called clones with MiXCR and kept productive beta chains. Every CDR3 protein is listed once, alongside the most common genes and DNA of its rows. For this sample the table gives roughly 680,000 distinct CDR3 sequences, of which around 21% were detected only once. Together, the top ten hold 3% to 4.5% of the sample. Sequencing was done on a sample of blood. These receptors were collected from a man aged 70 or older in good health.

This CDR3 reads CASSRAGAGTGELFF. DNA of the CDR3: TGCGCCAGCAGCCGGGCAGGCGCGGGCACCGGGGAGCTGTTTTTT. The V and J genes are TRBV5-1 and TRBJ2-2; D is perhaps TRBD2 (5 bases). The germline CDR1 and CDR2 sequences are SGHRS and YFSETQ. V was shortened by 4 bases and J by 4 bases, with 14 bases between the two germline ends. This CDR3 is 15 amino acids long.

This clonotype has at least ten counts. The CDR3 region is CASSSTGAVEKLFF. DNA for the CDR3: TGTGCCAGCAGCTCGACAGGGGCGGTGGAAAAACTGTTTTTT. This sequence joins TRBV5-5 and TRBJ1-4; 8 positions match TRBD1. V shed 3 bases and J 8 bases; nucleotides not matched to a gene: 6. Germline CDR1 is SGHKS and CDR2 is YYEKEE (reference sequence). The CDR3 runs to 14 residues. Full variable domain (missing parts from reference TRBV5-5 and TRBJ1-4): DAGVTQSPTHLIKTRGQQVTLRCSPISGHKSVSWYQQVLGQGPQFIFQYYEKEERGRGNFPDRFSARQFPNYSSELNVNALLLGDSALYLCASSSTGAVEKLFFGSGTQLSVL.

V gene TRBV28 combines with J gene TRBJ2-4; perhaps D is TRBD1 or TRBD2 (5 bases each). The V end was cut by 4 bases, the J end by 0 bases, with 16 bases between. The CDR3 contains 17 residues. Germline CDR1 MDHEN, CDR2 SYDVKM. CDR3 in DNA: TGTGCCAGCAGTTCCCCGTGGGGACCCCTAGCCAAAAACATTCAGTACTTC. It encodes CASSSPWGPLAKNIQYF.

This clonotype was counted only a few times. One end of the junction does not line up with germline, which may come from a read error. This rearrangement joins TRBV7-6 to TRBJ2-5; no reliable D call. Per germline, CDR1 SGHVS and CDR2 FNYEAQ. The CDR3 spans 14 residues. CDR3 coding DNA: TGTGCCAGCAGTTCAGGCAGCGTTCAAGAGACCCGGTACTTC. Translating it yields CASSSGSVQETRYF.

V and J are TRBV28 and TRBJ2-3; weak D call: TRBD2 (7 bases). The V gene lost 7 bases and the J gene lost 2 bases, with 22 bases spanning the gap. CDR3 size: 17 residues. The V gene's germline CDR1 is MDHEN and CDR2 SYDVKM. The CDR3 nucleotides are TGTGCCAGCACAGATGGAATCGGGGGGCAGAACACAGATACGCAGTATTTT. Protein sequence: CASTDGIGGQNTDTQYF.

This clonotype has a handful of counts. The chain couples TRBV4-3 to TRBJ2-5; D remains unclear. Matching the DNA end better, TRBJ2-7 makes the J call doubtful. Germline CDR1 LGHNA, CDR2 YSLEER. This CDR3 is 13 amino acids long. CDR3 in DNA: TGCGCCAGCAGCCAGGATTGGGTACACGAGCAGTACTTC. Its protein is CASSQDWVHEQYF.

The sample holds a few counts of this clonotype. This chain joins TRBV15 and TRBJ2-5; no clear D gene. Trimming stripped 0 bases from V and 3 bases from J, with 8 bases between. CDR1 LNHNV and CDR2 YYDKDF come from the germline V gene (reference sequence). There are 14 residues in the CDR3. The chain's CDR3 is CATSRDGQKETQYF. CDR3 DNA sequence: TGTGCCACCAGCAGAGATGGGCAGAAAGAGACCCAGTACTTC.

This chain connects TRBV29-1 to TRBJ2-7; D is unresolved. The CDR3 contains 14 residues. The germline CDR1 and CDR2 sequences are SQVTM and ANQGSEA. V lost 5 bases to trimming and J lost 2 bases, with 16 bases between them. CDR3 nucleotide sequence: TGCAGCGTTTTTTTGGAGACATCCGCCTACGAGCAGTACTTC. Amino acids: CSVFLETSAYEQYF.

J is TRBJ1-1 and V is TRBV6-5; D is ambiguous. CDR3 length: 15 amino acids. Germline V CDR1 and CDR2: MNHEY, SVGAGI. V gave up 0 bases and J gave up 5 bases, with 13 bases separating them. The CDR3, as DNA: TGTGCCAGCAGTTACTCGAGCGGGTTGGGGACTGAAGCTTTCTTT. Its translation is CASSYSSGLGTEAFF.

The chain uses TRBV20-1 and TRBJ2-1; 11 bases fit TRBD2. Germline CDR1 DFQATT, CDR2 SNEGSKA (reference sequence). The J segment lost 5 bases and the V segment lost 5 bases, leaving 5 bases of the junction unmatched. This CDR3 is built from 14 residues. CDR3 in DNA: TGCAGTGCTTTACTAGCGGGAGTGAACAATGAGCAGTTCTTC. Its translation is CSALLAGVNNEQFF.

The genes are TRBV5-1 and TRBJ2-1, with a tentative D call TRBD2 (5 bases). The CDR3 has 14 residues. Germline V gene lookup returns CDR1 SGHRS and CDR2 YFSETQ. Trimming pared 4 bases from V and 7 bases from J, leaving 15 bases between. The CDR3 bases are TGCGCCAGCAGCGAGGGCGGAGCGGCAAATGAGCAGTTCTTC. Encoded protein: CASSEGGAANEQFF.

Concerning this clonotype itself: One end of the junction does not line up with germline, which may come from a read error. V and J are TRBV28 and TRBJ1-5; TRBD1 aligns across 8 bases. This CDR3 is 15 amino acids long. The V gene's germline CDR1 is MDHEN and CDR2 SYDVKM. As DNA, the CDR3 is TGTGCCGGCAGCTCCGGACAGGGAAACAATCAGCCCCAGCATTTT. Amino acid sequence: CAGSSGQGNNQPQHF.

The rearrangement joins TRBV13 to TRBJ2-2; TRBD1 matches at 7 bases. Germline V lookup: CDR1 PRHDT, CDR2 FYEKMQ (reference sequence). CDR3 length: 16 residues. V shed 1 base and J 3 bases; nucleotides not matched to a gene: 5. The CDR3 here is CASSLETGSYTGELFF. CDR3 coding DNA: TGTGCCAGCAGCTTAGAGACAGGGTCGTACACCGGGGAGCTGTTTTTT.

The sample holds a few counts of this clonotype. The V gene is TRBV4-3, the J gene TRBJ2-5; D perhaps matches TRBD2 (5 bases). The V gene lost 3 bases and the J gene lost 6 bases, with 11 bases spanning the gap. Germline CDR1 and CDR2: LGHNA and YSLEER. The CDR3 spans 13 residues. The CDR3 spells CASSQTPGKTQYF. The CDR3 DNA reads as TGCGCCAGCAGCCAGACTCCGGGGAAGACCCAGTACTTC.

This clonotype occurred many times. CDR3 in DNA: TGTGCCAGCAGCCCCGGACTAGCGATCACAGATACGCAGTATTTT. Residues: CASSPGLAITDTQYF. This chain links TRBV7-9 with TRBJ2-3; 9 bases line up with TRBD2. V trimming: 5 bases; J trimming: 2 bases; junction bases outside the gene matches: 5. The CDR3 consists of 15 residues. Germline CDR1 is SEHNR and CDR2 is FQNEAQ (reference sequence).

This clonotype was seen a handful of times. This sequence joins TRBV3-1 and TRBJ2-1, with a weak D call TRBD2 (5 bases). With 3 bases removed from V and 0 bases from J, the gap between germline ends came to 9 bases. Looked up from germline, CDR1 is LGHDT and CDR2 is YNNKEL (reference sequence). This CDR3 is built from 15 residues. The CDR3 reads CASSQGGLSYNEQFF. For the CDR3, the DNA is TGTGCCAGCAGCCAGGGCGGGCTCTCCTACAATGAGCAGTTCTTC.